These 20 T cell receptor beta chains originate from one sample sequenced in a study of CD8 T cells in ankylosing spondylitis. TCRdb reprocessed the 5' RACE reads with MiXCR, giving one entry per CDR3 protein. The sample has about 240,000 distinct CDR3 sequences, 8% to 9.5% seen once; the top ten hold around 6.8%. Sequencing input: blood, either unsorted or a sorted T cell fraction (not recorded which). Every receptor here comes from a male donor with ankylosing spondylitis or in good health (not recorded which).

This clonotype has ten or more counts. This chain joins TRBV20-1 and TRBJ1-3; D remains ambiguous. The CDR3 runs 14 residues. Trimming cost V 7 bases and J 4 bases, with 17 bases left between them. The germline CDR1 and CDR2 sequences are DFQATT and SNEGSKA (reference sequence). The CDR3 DNA reads TGCAGTGTCCCGAACTCACAACAGGGAAACACCATATATTTT. It is translated as CSVPNSQQGNTIYF.

This clonotype was seen a handful of times. The chain is built from TRBV15 and TRBJ2-1; TRBD2 is a possible D gene (5 bases). CDR1 is LNHNV and CDR2 is YYDKDF in the germline V gene (reference sequence). V lost 0 bases, J lost 0 bases, and 9 bases lay in between. The CDR3 spans 16 residues. In DNA, the CDR3 is TGTGCCACCAGCAGAGATCTGGGGAGCTCCTACAATGAGCAGTTCTTC. Encoded protein: CATSRDLGSSYNEQFF.

The chain carries TRBV7-2 and TRBJ1-2; TRBD1 is a possible D gene (6 bases). V was pared by 10 bases and J by 5 bases, with 11 bases between. This CDR3 is 11 amino acids long. CDR1 and CDR2 from the germline V gene are SGHTA and FQGNSA. CDR3 region: CAITGQYGYTF. CDR3 sequence (DNA): TGTGCCATTACAGGACAGTATGGCTACACCTTC.

There are many counts of this clonotype. This sequence joins TRBV12-3 or TRBV12-4 and TRBJ2-1, with TRBD1 identical over 8 bases. The CDR3 has 15 residues. V trimming: 6 bases; J trimming: 8 bases; junction bases outside the gene matches: 12. The CDR3 DNA reads as TGTGCCAGCAGGCCTCAGGGGGCCGCTCCTTATGAGCAGTTCTTC. Translating it yields CASRPQGAAPYEQFF.

This clonotype was recorded many times. The rearrangement uses TRBV11-1 and TRBJ2-2; the match to TRBD2 covers 8 bases. J lost 5 bases, V lost 4 bases, and 18 bases had no gene match. CDR1 is SGHAT, CDR2 FQDESV, per germline (reference sequence). This CDR3 spans 19 amino acids. The CDR3 region has the DNA TGTGCCAGCAGCTCGATACGGCTTCGGCGGGAGGAGGGGACCGGGGAGCTGTTTTTT. It encodes CASSSIRLRREEGTGELFF.

This chain uses TRBV20-1 with TRBJ1-3; D unclear. Germline V gives CDR1 DFQATT, CDR2 SNEGSKA (reference sequence). The V gene lost 5 bases and the J gene lost 0 bases, with 11 bases spanning the gap. The CDR3 is made up of 14 amino acids. The CDR3 coding sequence is TGCAGTGCTGTCGACGGTGACTCTGGAAACACCATATATTTT. Translating gives CSAVDGDSGNTIYF.

This clonotype was seen ten or more times. The chain carries TRBV7-8 and TRBJ2-1; tentatively, D is TRBD2 (6 bases). CDR3 length equals 19 residues. The V gene lost 5 bases and the J gene lost 0 bases, with 23 bases spanning the gap. In germline, CDR1 is SGHVS, CDR2 FQNEAQ. The CDR3: CASSPRALSSDPSYNEQFF. The CDR3 DNA follows: TGTGCCAGCAGCCCCCGAGCCCTCTCTAGCGACCCCTCCTACAATGAGCAGTTCTTC.

This clonotype showed up many times. V is TRBV6-5 and J is TRBJ1-2; TRBD1 might be the D (5 bases). V was clipped by 2 bases and J by 7 bases, with 17 bases between them. The CDR3 totals 15 residues. Germline CDR1 and CDR2: MNHEY and SVGAGI. The CDR3 sequence: CASSYGRTGQGGYTF. CDR3 nucleotide sequence: TGTGCCAGCAGTTACGGTAGAACAGGTCAAGGTGGCTACACCTTC.

This clonotype was detected ten times or more. The gene calls are TRBV10-3 and TRBJ2-1; D possibly corresponds to TRBD1 (5 bases). The CDR3 has 14 residues. Germline values: CDR1 ENHRY, CDR2 SYGVKD. Between the trimmed V and J ends, which lost 11 bases and 9 bases, there was a span of 23 bases. CDR3 DNA sequence: TGTGCCTTCGGATCCGGACAAGGCACGGGTGAGCAGTTCTTC. Its protein is CAFGSGQGTGEQFF.

This clonotype was seen ten or more times. This CDR3 reads CASSGGTNTGELFF. CDR3 coding DNA: TGTGCCAGCAGTGGCGGGACTAACACCGGGGAGCTGTTTTTT. The gene calls are TRBV25-1 and TRBJ2-2, with D possibly being TRBD2 (6 bases). Trimming pared 4 bases from V and 2 bases from J, leaving 8 bases between. The CDR3 covers 14 residues. Per the germline V gene, CDR1 is MGHDK and CDR2 is SYGVNS.

This clonotype was observed at least ten times. The chain recombines TRBV28 with TRBJ1-3; D uncertain. Germline loops: CDR1 MDHEN, CDR2 SYDVKM. The CDR3 has 12 residues. V was trimmed by 8 bases and J by 4 bases, leaving 9 bases between them. For the CDR3, the DNA is TGTGCCAGCTCCCGAGGAGGAAACACCATATATTTT. Translated, it gives CASSRGGNTIYF.

In this sample, this clonotype turned up many times. The rearrangement uses TRBV6-1 and TRBJ2-3; 10 positions agree with TRBD2. CDR3 length equals 13 residues. After removal of 4 bases from V and 5 bases from J, the junction contained 0 bases not matched to a gene. Germline CDR1 reads MNHNS; CDR2 reads SASEGT. The CDR3 sequence is CASSVAGGDTQYF. In DNA, the CDR3 is TGTGCCAGCAGTGTAGCGGGAGGAGATACGCAGTATTTT.

The table lists this clonotype with many counts. V is TRBV12-3 or TRBV12-4 and J is TRBJ2-1, with 10 positions matching TRBD2. This CDR3 contains 16 residues. The V and J ends lost 2 bases and 7 bases, in that order; junction bases with no gene match: 8. The CDR3 sequence is CASSLLIQREGNEQFF. The CDR3 nucleotides are TGTGCCAGCAGTTTATTAATCCAGCGGGAGGGAAATGAGCAGTTCTTC.

V and J are TRBV27 and TRBJ2-3; perhaps TRBD2 as D (5 bases). CDR1 and CDR2 (germline): MNHEY, SMNVEV (reference sequence). CDR3 size: 15 residues. V was trimmed by 5 bases and J by 11 bases, leaving 23 bases between them. CDR3 residues: CASSPLSASTGMQYF. DNA for the CDR3: TGTGCCAGCAGTCCTCTCAGCGCTAGCACGGGTATGCAGTATTTT.

At least ten counts were recorded for this clonotype. The CDR3 loop is CASRDRDSGANVLTF. CDR3 bases: TGTGCCAGCAGGGACAGGGACTCTGGGGCCAACGTCCTGACTTTC. This chain links TRBV12-3 or TRBV12-4 with TRBJ2-6; 8 bases align to TRBD1. This CDR3 has 15 amino acids. The ends lost 6 bases at V and 0 bases at J; junction bases unmatched: 1.

In this sample, this clonotype turned up many times. The J gene is TRBJ1-6, the V gene TRBV12-3 or TRBV12-4; D not certain. The CDR3 is 14 amino acids. V shed 4 bases and J shed 6 bases, with 10 bases lying between them. The CDR3 DNA reads TGTGCCAGCAGTTCCGGGGTGGGTAATTCACCCCTCCACTTT. Amino acids: CASSSGVGNSPLHF.

This clonotype was found many times. The J gene is TRBJ2-5, the V gene TRBV6-5; D remains ambiguous. V was clipped by 0 bases and J by 4 bases, with 12 bases between them. The length of the CDR3 is 15 residues. Germline-derived CDR1 and CDR2 are MNHEY and SVGAGI. Written as DNA, the CDR3 is TGTGCCAGCAGTTACTCTTTGGGGAACGCAGAGACCCAGTACTTC. Amino acid sequence: CASSYSLGNAETQYF.

This clonotype appeared many times. The rearrangement links TRBV2 to TRBJ1-6; the D gene is possibly TRBD1 (5 bases). V dropped 11 bases and J dropped 8 bases, with 16 bases sitting between them. From germline, CDR1 is SNHLY and CDR2 FYNNEI. The CDR3 has 13 amino acids. The CDR3 protein is CASAGHEDSPLHF. The CDR3 nucleotides read TGTGCCTCAGCAGGACACGAGGATTCACCCCTCCACTTT.

The chain employs TRBV7-2 and TRBJ2-2, with a tentative D call TRBD1 (5 bases). Per germline, CDR1 SGHTA and CDR2 FQGNSA. This CDR3 is built from 15 residues. V was shortened by 5 bases and J by 0 bases, with 10 bases between the two germline ends. CDR3 sequence reads: CASSLSTANTGELFF. The CDR3 bases are TGTGCCAGCAGCCTCTCGACAGCGAACACCGGGGAGCTGTTTTTT.

This clonotype was observed at least ten times. This rearrangement joins TRBV5-1 to TRBJ1-5; 9 bases agree with TRBD1. The CDR3 is 14 amino acids. From germline, CDR1 is SGHRS and CDR2 YFSETQ. V trimming: 4 bases; J trimming: 6 bases; junction bases outside the gene matches: 5. The DNA of the CDR3 is TGCGCCAGCAGCCCGACAGGGGGGAGTCAGCCCCAGCATTTT. This codes for CASSPTGGSQPQHF.